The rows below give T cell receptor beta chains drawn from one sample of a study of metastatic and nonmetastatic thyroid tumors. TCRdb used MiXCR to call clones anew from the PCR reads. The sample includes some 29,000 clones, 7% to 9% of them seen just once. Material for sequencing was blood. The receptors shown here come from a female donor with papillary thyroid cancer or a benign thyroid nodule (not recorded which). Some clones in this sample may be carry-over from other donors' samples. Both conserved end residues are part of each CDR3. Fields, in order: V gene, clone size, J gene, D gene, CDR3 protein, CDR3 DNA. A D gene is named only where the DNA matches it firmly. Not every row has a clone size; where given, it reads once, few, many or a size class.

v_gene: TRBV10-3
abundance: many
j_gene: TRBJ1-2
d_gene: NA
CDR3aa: CAISSGEGYTF
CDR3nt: TGTGCCATCAGCTCAGGGGAGGGCTACACCTTC

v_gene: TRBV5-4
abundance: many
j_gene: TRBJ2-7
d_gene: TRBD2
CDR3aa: CASSLVAGKREEQYF
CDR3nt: TGTGCCAGCAGCTTGGTAGCAGGAAAGCGGGAGGAGCAGTACTTC

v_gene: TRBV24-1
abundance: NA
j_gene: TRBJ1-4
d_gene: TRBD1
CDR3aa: CATSDSRTGQEKLFF
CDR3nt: TGTGCCACCAGTGATTCCCGGACAGGGCAGGAAAAACTGTTTTTT

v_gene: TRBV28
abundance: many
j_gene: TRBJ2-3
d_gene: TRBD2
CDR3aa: CASRFGGGFSSTDTQYF
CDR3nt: TGTGCCAGCCGCTTCGGCGGGGGGTTCTCTAGCACAGATACGCAGTATTTT

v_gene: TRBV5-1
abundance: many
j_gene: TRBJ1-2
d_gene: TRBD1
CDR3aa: CASSKGRDRDPYGYTF
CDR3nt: TGCGCCAGCAGCAAAGGCCGGGACAGGGACCCCTATGGCTACACCTTC

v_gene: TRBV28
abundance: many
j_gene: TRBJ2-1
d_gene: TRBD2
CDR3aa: CASRGGLAGNNEQFF
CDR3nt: TGTGCCAGCAGGGGGGGACTAGCGGGGAACAATGAGCAGTTCTTC

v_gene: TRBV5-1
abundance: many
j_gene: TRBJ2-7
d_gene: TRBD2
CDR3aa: CASSPRLAGVGEQYF
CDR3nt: TGCGCCAGCAGCCCAAGACTAGCGGGAGTGGGTGAGCAGTACTTC

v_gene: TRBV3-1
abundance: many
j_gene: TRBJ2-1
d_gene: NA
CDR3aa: CASSQAGNEQFF
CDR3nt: TGTGCCAGCAGCCAGGCCGGAAATGAGCAGTTCTTC

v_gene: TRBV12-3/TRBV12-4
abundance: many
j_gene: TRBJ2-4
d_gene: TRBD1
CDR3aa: CASSIRDRGRLTKNIQYF
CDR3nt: TGTGCCAGCAGTATCCGGGACAGGGGGCGGTTAACCAAAAACATTCAGTACTTC

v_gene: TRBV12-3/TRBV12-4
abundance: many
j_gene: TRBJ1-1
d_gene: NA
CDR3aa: CASSFWGGRRNTEAFF
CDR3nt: TGTGCCAGCAGTTTCTGGGGGGGCCGAAGGAACACTGAAGCTTTCTTT

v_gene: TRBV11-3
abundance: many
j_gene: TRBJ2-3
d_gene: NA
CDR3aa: CASAPEGNTDTQYF
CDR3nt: TGTGCCAGCGCACCGGAGGGGAACACAGATACGCAGTATTTT

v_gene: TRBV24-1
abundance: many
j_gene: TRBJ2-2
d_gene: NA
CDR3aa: CATSDPVTAGTGELFF
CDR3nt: TGTGCCACCAGTGACCCCGTAACAGCGGGCACCGGGGAGCTGTTTTTT

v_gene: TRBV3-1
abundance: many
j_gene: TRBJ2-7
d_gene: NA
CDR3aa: CASSQPPGGRHEQYF
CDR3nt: TGTGCCAGCAGCCAACCACCAGGAGGGAGACACGAGCAGTACTTC

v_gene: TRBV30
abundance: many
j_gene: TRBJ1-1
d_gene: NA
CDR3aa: CAQSPGYGEAFF
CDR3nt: TGTGCCCAAAGCCCGGGGTATGGTGAAGCTTTCTTT

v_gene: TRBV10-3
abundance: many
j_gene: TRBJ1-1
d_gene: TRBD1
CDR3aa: CAISDPGQSNTEAFF
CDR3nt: TGTGCCATCAGTGACCCGGGACAGTCGAACACTGAAGCTTTCTTT

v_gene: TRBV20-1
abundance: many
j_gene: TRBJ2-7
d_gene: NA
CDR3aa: CSARQGGRGEQYF
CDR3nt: TGCAGTGCTAGGCAGGGCGGCAGGGGAGAGCAGTACTTC

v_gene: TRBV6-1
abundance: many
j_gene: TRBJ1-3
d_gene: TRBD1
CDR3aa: CASRIDQGAGGNTIYF
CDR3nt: TGTGCCAGCAGAATAGATCAGGGGGCCGGTGGAAACACCATATATTTT

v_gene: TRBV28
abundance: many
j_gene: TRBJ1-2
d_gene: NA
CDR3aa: CASSSSGAANYGYTF
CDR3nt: TGTGCCAGCAGTTCTTCAGGGGCGGCTAACTATGGCTACACCTTC

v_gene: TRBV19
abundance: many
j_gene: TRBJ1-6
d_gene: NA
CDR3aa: CASSTTRGRANSPLHF
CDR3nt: TGTGCCAGTAGTACAACCCGGGGACGGGCCAATTCACCCCTCCACTTT

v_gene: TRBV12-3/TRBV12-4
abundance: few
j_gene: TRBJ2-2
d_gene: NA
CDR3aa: CASSLNLQDTGELFF
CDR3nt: TGTGCCAGCAGTTTAAACCTTCAGGACACCGGGGAGCTGTTTTTT

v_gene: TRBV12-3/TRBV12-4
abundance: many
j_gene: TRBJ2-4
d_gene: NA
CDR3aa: CASSLPQGVAKNIQYF
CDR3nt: TGTGCCAGCAGTCTTCCCCAAGGGGTAGCCAAAAACATTCAGTACTTC

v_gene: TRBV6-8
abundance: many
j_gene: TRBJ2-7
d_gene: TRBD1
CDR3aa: CASSLPLQGSYYEQYF
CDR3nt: TGTGCCAGCAGTCTCCCTTTACAGGGGTCATACTACGAGCAGTACTTC

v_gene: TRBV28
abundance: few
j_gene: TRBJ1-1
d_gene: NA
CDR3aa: CASPPPSGDTEAFF
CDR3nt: TGTGCCAGCCCCCCCCCGTCAGGGGACACTGAAGCTTTCTTT